These 9 T cell receptor beta chains were sequenced from one sample in a study of blood T cell repertoires in COVID-19. The repertoire was sequenced with immunoSEQ multiplex PCR; TCRdb's copy has only in-frame clones and lacks some. The sample holds around 100,000 clones, approximately 86% seen once. The sample taken for sequencing was peripheral blood. The origin of the receptors is a human donor in a cohort sampled during active COVID-19.

In its sample, this clone was seen once. The chain recombines TRBV19 with TRBJ1-4, with D possibly being TRBD1 (6 bases). The germline V and J ends were trimmed by 7 bases and 10 bases, with 40 bases remaining between them. The CDR3 has 21 residues. The germline CDR1 and CDR2 sequences are LNHDA and SQIVND (reference sequence). The CDR3 loop is CASTPPGGLGGPSAGSRKLFF. The DNA of the CDR3 is TGTGCCAGTACCCCCCCGGGCGGGTTGGGGGGGCCCTCCGCTGGATCTCGAAAACTGTTTTTT.

CDR3 amino acids: CASSIVRTSGNGELFF. CDR3 DNA sequence: TGTGCCAGTAGTATAGTCCGGACTAGCGGTAACGGGGAGCTGTTTTTT. V usage is TRBV19 and J usage is TRBJ2-2, with 10 bases that match TRBD2. CDR3 length equals 16 residues. Losses at the gene ends were 1 base for V and 7 bases for J; bases not matched to a gene: 6. Germline CDR1 LNHDA, CDR2 SQIVND (reference sequence).

V is TRBV2 and J is TRBJ1-1; tentative D call: TRBD1 (5 bases). The germline V gene has CDR1 SNHLY and CDR2 FYNNEI. The CDR3 loop spans 14 amino acids. V shed 5 bases and J shed 1 base, with 11 bases lying between them. This CDR3 is CASSTGLQNTEAFF. The CDR3 DNA is TGTGCCAGCAGTACGGGACTCCAGAACACTGAAGCTTTCTTT.

J is TRBJ2-2 and V is TRBV2; 7 bases line up with TRBD2. The germline V gene has CDR1 SNHLY and CDR2 FYNNEI. Trimming at V came to 6 bases and at J to 6 bases, leaving 4 bases not matched to a gene. The CDR3 totals 13 residues. CDR3 sequence: CASRGGVAGELFF. The CDR3, as DNA: TGTGCCAGCAGGGGAGGGGTTGCCGGGGAGCTGTTTTTT.

The sample holds one count of this clone. The chain carries TRBV7-9 and TRBJ2-6; 10 nucleotides match TRBD1. CDR1 and CDR2 from the germline V gene are SEHNR and FQNEAQ (reference sequence). The CDR3 extends over 18 amino acids. V was clipped by 7 bases and J by 3 bases; unmatched bases: 12. The CDR3, as DNA: TGTGCCAGCATCATCCCCGGGACAGGGGAGTATGGGGCCAACGTCCTGACTTTC. Translating it yields CASIIPGTGEYGANVLTF.

V gene TRBV18 combines with J gene TRBJ1-2; 11 bases are shared with TRBD1. The germline V gene encodes CDR1 KGHSH and CDR2 LQKENI. V was pared by 3 bases and J by 4 bases, with 4 bases of the junction left unmatched. The CDR3 totals 15 residues. CDR3 sequence (DNA): TGTGCCAGCTCACCGGGACAGGGGGGTCCCTATGGCTACACCTTC. Translation gives CASSPGQGGPYGYTF.

This clone was recorded only once. The chain carries TRBV28 and TRBJ1-4, with 7 bases matching TRBD1. Germline V gene data show CDR1 as MDHEN and CDR2 as SYDVKM. Losses at the gene ends were 5 bases for V and 3 bases for J; bases not matched to a gene: 6. The CDR3 loop spans 15 amino acids. CDR3 protein: CASSRQGLANEKLFF. The CDR3 coding sequence is TGTGCCAGCAGTCGACAGGGATTAGCTAATGAAAAACTGTTTTTT.

This chain uses TRBV7-2 with TRBJ1-2; a weak D match, TRBD1 (5 bases). Trimming left V 4 bases short and J 0 bases short, with 12 bases between. CDR3 length: 15 residues. CDR1 and CDR2 (germline): SGHTA, FQGNSA. CDR3 nucleotides: TGTGCCAGCAGCTACGGGGGGACGGCTAACTATGGCTACACCTTC. It yields the protein CASSYGGTANYGYTF.

This clone was seen just once. The chain combines TRBV7-4 with TRBJ2-7; 7 bases map to TRBD1. Germline CDR1 SGHVT, CDR2 SQSDAQ. CDR3 size: 15 residues. V gave up 6 bases and J gave up 3 bases; unmatched junction bases: 11. DNA for the CDR3: TGTGCCAGCAGACCTGGCCGGGACAGCCACTACGAGCAGTACTTC. It is translated as CASRPGRDSHYEQYF.